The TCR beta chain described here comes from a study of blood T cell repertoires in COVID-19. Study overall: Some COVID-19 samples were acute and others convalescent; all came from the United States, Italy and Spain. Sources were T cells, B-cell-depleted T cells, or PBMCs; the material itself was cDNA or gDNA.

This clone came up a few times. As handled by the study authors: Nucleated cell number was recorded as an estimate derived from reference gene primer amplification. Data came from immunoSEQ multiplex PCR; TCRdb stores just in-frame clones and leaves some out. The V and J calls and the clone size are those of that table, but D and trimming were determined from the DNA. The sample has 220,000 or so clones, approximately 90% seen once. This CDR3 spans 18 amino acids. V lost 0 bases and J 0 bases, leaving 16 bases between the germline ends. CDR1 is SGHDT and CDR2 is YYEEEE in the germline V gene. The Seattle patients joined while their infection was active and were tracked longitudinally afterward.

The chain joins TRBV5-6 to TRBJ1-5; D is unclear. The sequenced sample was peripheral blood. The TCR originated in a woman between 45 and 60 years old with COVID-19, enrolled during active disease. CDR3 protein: CASSLGRLGINSNQPQHF. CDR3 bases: TGTGCCAGCAGCTTGGGGAGGTTAGGGATTAATAGCAATCAGCCCCAGCATTTT.